These T cell receptor beta chains were read from a single sample in a study of PD-L1 blockade in urothelial cancer. Method: immunoSEQ multiplex PCR; TCRdb's copy keeps in-frame clones and lacks some. The repertoire holds 45,000 to 70,000 clones, about 85% seen once, with 15% to 17% in the top ten. The sample in question was PBMCs, obtained around atezolizumab (anti-PD-L1) treatment. These receptors all come from a man between 65 and 85 years old with urothelial cancer. Both conserved end residues are part of each CDR3. The D gene is left open where the match is weak. Where a row states a size, it is once, few, many or the class of an expanded clone; other rows omit it.

abundance: NA; v_gene: TRBV29-1; d_gene: TRBD2; j_gene: TRBJ2-7; CDR3nt: TGCAGCGTTCCTAGCGGGAGCTCCGCGACCTACGAGCAGTACTTC; CDR3aa: CSVPSGSSATYEQYF
abundance: NA; v_gene: TRBV12-5; d_gene: NA; j_gene: TRBJ2-1; CDR3nt: TGTGCTAGTGGTTTGGTACTCGGAGGGGATGGCTCCTACAATGAGCAGTTCTTC; CDR3aa: CASGLVLGGDGSYNEQFF
abundance: NA; v_gene: TRBV28; d_gene: NA; j_gene: TRBJ1-2; CDR3nt: TGTGCCAGCAGTTTGGGCAGGGAGGATGGCTACACCTTC; CDR3aa: CASSLGREDGYTF
abundance: NA; v_gene: TRBV10-3; d_gene: NA; j_gene: TRBJ2-7; CDR3nt: TGTGCCATCAGTGGAGCGACCCCCTACGAGCAGTACTTC; CDR3aa: CAISGATPYEQYF
abundance: NA; v_gene: TRBV18; d_gene: TRBD2; j_gene: TRBJ2-2; CDR3nt: TGTGCCAGCTCACCACGTACTAGCGGTAGCCGGGGAACCGGGGAGCTGTTTTTT; CDR3aa: CASSPRTSGSRGTGELFF
abundance: NA; v_gene: TRBV9; d_gene: TRBD2; j_gene: TRBJ2-1; CDR3nt: TGTGCCAGCAGCGTAGGGCTAGCGGGAGGTTACAATGAGCAGTTCTTC; CDR3aa: CASSVGLAGGYNEQFF
abundance: once; v_gene: TRBV19; d_gene: TRBD2; j_gene: TRBJ2-7; CDR3nt: TGTGCCAGCTACGGAGGGACTAGCGGGAGTAACGAGCAGTACTTC; CDR3aa: CASYGGTSGSNEQYF
abundance: NA; v_gene: TRBV28; d_gene: TRBD1; j_gene: TRBJ1-2; CDR3nt: TGTGCCAGCAGCTCCCCCATCCCCGGGACAGGGGTAGGTGATGGCTACACCTTC; CDR3aa: CASSSPIPGTGVGDGYTF
abundance: NA; v_gene: TRBV11-3; d_gene: TRBD2; j_gene: TRBJ2-7; CDR3nt: TGTGCCAGCAGCTTAGATGGGAGCGGGAGGACCGAGCAGTACTTC; CDR3aa: CASSLDGSGRTEQYF
abundance: NA; v_gene: TRBV27; d_gene: NA; j_gene: TRBJ2-7; CDR3nt: TGTGCCAGCAGTCACCCCGGGGTCAACGAGCAGTACTTC; CDR3aa: CASSHPGVNEQYF
abundance: NA; v_gene: TRBV4-1; d_gene: TRBD1; j_gene: TRBJ1-2; CDR3nt: TGCGCCAGCAGCCTCGGACAGGAGATTTTTTATGGCTACACCTTC; CDR3aa: CASSLGQEIFYGYTF
abundance: NA; v_gene: TRBV5-8; d_gene: TRBD2; j_gene: TRBJ2-7; CDR3nt: TGTGCCAGCAGCAAGAGACTAGCGGGGGGCTCCTACGAGCAGTACTTC; CDR3aa: CASSKRLAGGSYEQYF
abundance: NA; v_gene: TRBV4-2; d_gene: TRBD1; j_gene: TRBJ2-1; CDR3nt: TGTGCCAGCAGCCAAGAGGACAGGGTCTACAATGAGCAGTTCTTC; CDR3aa: CASSQEDRVYNEQFF
abundance: few; v_gene: TRBV2; d_gene: TRBD1; j_gene: TRBJ2-7; CDR3nt: TGTGCCAGCAGGGACAGGCGGTCTCCTGGCGAGCAGTACTTC; CDR3aa: CASRDRRSPGEQYF
abundance: NA; v_gene: TRBV28; d_gene: NA; j_gene: TRBJ1-1; CDR3nt: TGTGCCAGCACCCAAGGTGGGAGGCTACCTATGAACACTGAAGCTTTCTTT; CDR3aa: CASTQGGRLPMNTEAFF
abundance: NA; v_gene: TRBV9; d_gene: NA; j_gene: TRBJ1-4; CDR3nt: TGTGCCAGCAGCGTCAACACTCGGGGTGAAAAACTGTTTTTT; CDR3aa: CASSVNTRGEKLFF
abundance: NA; v_gene: TRBV27; d_gene: NA; j_gene: TRBJ2-1; CDR3nt: TGTGCCAGCAGTTTAGAGTCCGGTTACAATGAGCAGTTCTTC; CDR3aa: CASSLESGYNEQFF
abundance: NA; v_gene: TRBV28; d_gene: NA; j_gene: TRBJ1-2; CDR3nt: TGTGCCAGCAGATTACCCCAGGGTCAGGGCTACACCTTC; CDR3aa: CASRLPQGQGYTF
abundance: NA; v_gene: TRBV7-9; d_gene: NA; j_gene: TRBJ2-7; CDR3nt: TGTGCCAGCAGCCAGACAGTGGAGTCTTCCTACGAGCAGTACTTC; CDR3aa: CASSQTVESSYEQYF
abundance: NA; v_gene: TRBV18; d_gene: TRBD1; j_gene: TRBJ2-1; CDR3nt: TGTGCCAGCTCACCACCTAGGGACAGGGGGCAGAGTGGGTACAATGAGCAGTTCTTC; CDR3aa: CASSPPRDRGQSGYNEQFF
abundance: NA; v_gene: TRBV28; d_gene: NA; j_gene: TRBJ2-7; CDR3nt: TGTGCCACCAGCCGGACAGAGTACGAGCAGTACTTC; CDR3aa: CATSRTEYEQYF
abundance: NA; v_gene: TRBV11-2; d_gene: NA; j_gene: TRBJ2-7; CDR3nt: TGTGCCAGCAGTTTGACACCCTACGAGCAGTACTTC; CDR3aa: CASSLTPYEQYF
abundance: NA; v_gene: TRBV18; d_gene: TRBD1; j_gene: TRBJ2-2; CDR3nt: TGTGCCAGCTCACCAACAGGGGGGAACACCGGGGAGCTGTTTTTT; CDR3aa: CASSPTGGNTGELFF
abundance: NA; v_gene: TRBV15; d_gene: TRBD1; j_gene: TRBJ2-7; CDR3nt: TGTGCCACCAGCAGAGCGACAGGGCTGGGGGAGCAGTACTTC; CDR3aa: CATSRATGLGEQYF
abundance: NA; v_gene: TRBV2; d_gene: NA; j_gene: TRBJ2-1; CDR3nt: TGTGCCAGCAAGGGGTTTTCCTACAATGAGCAGTTCTTC; CDR3aa: CASKGFSYNEQFF
abundance: NA; v_gene: TRBV5-1; d_gene: NA; j_gene: TRBJ1-2; CDR3nt: TGCGCCAGCAGCTCCCGGGGTTCGGGGGGCGGTGGCTACACCTTC; CDR3aa: CASSSRGSGGGGYTF
abundance: NA; v_gene: TRBV5-1; d_gene: NA; j_gene: TRBJ2-7; CDR3nt: TGCGCCAGCAGCTTGGGGGCTGAGCCCTACGAGCAGTACTTC; CDR3aa: CASSLGAEPYEQYF
abundance: NA; v_gene: TRBV2; d_gene: NA; j_gene: TRBJ2-5; CDR3nt: TGTGCCAGCAGTACCAGCGGCAGGGAGACCCAGTACTTC; CDR3aa: CASSTSGRETQYF
abundance: NA; v_gene: TRBV20-1; d_gene: TRBD1; j_gene: TRBJ1-5; CDR3nt: TGCAGTGTCGACCGGGACAGGGGGCTGCATTTT; CDR3aa: CSVDRDRGLHF
abundance: NA; v_gene: TRBV10-3; d_gene: NA; j_gene: TRBJ2-7; CDR3nt: TGTGCCACCCGGGGAAGACTGGGCTACGAGCAGTACTTC; CDR3aa: CATRGRLGYEQYF
abundance: NA; v_gene: TRBV19; d_gene: NA; j_gene: TRBJ1-1; CDR3nt: TGTGCCAGTAGTTCCGGACAGACGAACACTGAAGCTTTCTTT; CDR3aa: CASSSGQTNTEAFF
abundance: NA; v_gene: TRBV19; d_gene: NA; j_gene: TRBJ2-3; CDR3nt: TGTGCCAGTAGGCCGACAAAAGTCACAGATACGCAGTATTTT; CDR3aa: CASRPTKVTDTQYF
abundance: NA; v_gene: TRBV7-9; d_gene: NA; j_gene: TRBJ2-7; CDR3nt: TGTGCCAGCAGCTCGGCTAGTAGGGGGACACCCTACGAGCAGTACTTC; CDR3aa: CASSSASRGTPYEQYF
abundance: NA; v_gene: TRBV2; d_gene: TRBD2; j_gene: TRBJ2-7; CDR3nt: TGTGCCAGCAGTGGCCCCCTCTGGACTAGCGGGAGAAACGAGCAGTACTTC; CDR3aa: CASSGPLWTSGRNEQYF
abundance: NA; v_gene: TRBV2; d_gene: TRBD1; j_gene: TRBJ2-6; CDR3nt: TGTGCCAGCAGCATACAGGGGGCTGGGGCCAACGTCCTGACTTTC; CDR3aa: CASSIQGAGANVLTF
abundance: NA; v_gene: TRBV6-6; d_gene: TRBD1; j_gene: TRBJ2-1; CDR3nt: TGTGCCAGCAGAACAGACAGGGGGAAAACCTACAATGAGCAGTTCTTC; CDR3aa: CASRTDRGKTYNEQFF
abundance: NA; v_gene: TRBV2; d_gene: NA; j_gene: TRBJ1-2; CDR3nt: TGTGCCAGCACGGGGGACGACTATGGCTACACCTTC; CDR3aa: CASTGDDYGYTF
abundance: NA; v_gene: TRBV11-1; d_gene: TRBD2; j_gene: TRBJ2-6; CDR3nt: TGTGCCAGCAGCTTTGGGGAGCGGGAGACTGGGGCCAACGTCCTGACTTTC; CDR3aa: CASSFGERETGANVLTF